The rows below give T cell receptor beta chains drawn from one sample of a study of PD-1 blockade in classical Hodgkin lymphoma. The repertoire was sequenced with immunoSEQ multiplex PCR; TCRdb's copy has only in-frame clones and lacks some. The data contain tens of thousands of clones, 80% of them singletons. The source material was peripheral blood mononuclear cells (PBMCs), sampled before the fourth cycle of nivolumab. These receptors were taken from a human donor with classical Hodgkin lymphoma. CDR3s leave out the opening cysteine and the closing phenylalanine or tryptophan. The order of the fields is clone size, V gene, CDR3 protein. Clone size appears in some rows only: once, few, many, or a class for an expanded clone.

abundance: NA; v_gene: TRBV9; CDR3aa: ASSVEGGTYEQY
abundance: NA; v_gene: TRBV30; CDR3aa: AWRRGRVGPEAF
abundance: NA; v_gene: TRBV19; CDR3aa: ASSPNRGSTEAF
abundance: NA; v_gene: TRBV9; CDR3aa: ASSVLGGMGEDTQY
abundance: NA; v_gene: TRBV27; CDR3aa: ASSEDLGRDTQY
abundance: NA; v_gene: TRBV2; CDR3aa: AAARRGRGNTIY
abundance: NA; v_gene: TRBV21-1; CDR3aa: ASSYGQGRSYEQY
abundance: once; v_gene: TRBV6-5; CDR3aa: ASSGMNYGYT
abundance: NA; v_gene: TRBV9; CDR3aa: ASSEGTSRQETQY
abundance: NA; v_gene: TRBV7-2; CDR3aa: ASSSQGGPYGYT
abundance: few; v_gene: TRBV4-1; CDR3aa: ASSLGTTKSNTIY
abundance: NA; v_gene: TRBV20-1; CDR3aa: RGMDNYGYT
abundance: NA; v_gene: TRBV18; CDR3aa: ASSPPGQGNTEAF
abundance: NA; v_gene: TRBV30; CDR3aa: AWIKAGGPQF
abundance: NA; v_gene: TRBV7-2; CDR3aa: ASSPSRTGGRRGYT
abundance: NA; v_gene: TRBV7-3; CDR3aa: ASSFSGGPLSYNEQF
abundance: NA; v_gene: TRBV7-9; CDR3aa: ASSSGTGGSYTEAF
abundance: NA; v_gene: TRBV18; CDR3aa: ASSPLGQGSYEQY
abundance: once; v_gene: TRBV4-1; CDR3aa: ASSQGPADRNTEAF
abundance: NA; v_gene: TRBV28; CDR3aa: VTGGGSGNTIY
abundance: NA; v_gene: TRBV5-4; CDR3aa: ASSPPGTGYEKLF
abundance: NA; v_gene: TRBV5-1; CDR3aa: ASSSGLAASYNEQF
abundance: NA; v_gene: TRBV5-6; CDR3aa: ASRRLDRNTEAF
abundance: NA; v_gene: TRBV4-3; CDR3aa: ASSQRAGTGGYEQY
abundance: NA; v_gene: TRBV4-2; CDR3aa: ASSQSGGGTDTQY
abundance: NA; v_gene: TRBV7-2; CDR3aa: ASSRGGGITGELF
abundance: once; v_gene: TRBV9; CDR3aa: ASSRRLANNEQF
abundance: NA; v_gene: TRBV6-6; CDR3aa: ASIQAGTNEKLF
abundance: NA; v_gene: TRBV27; CDR3aa: ASSLSGGRGRGGYT
abundance: NA; v_gene: TRBV6-6; CDR3aa: ASSYSIRGGTYEQY
abundance: few; v_gene: TRBV18; CDR3aa: ASSPQRNTEAF
abundance: once; v_gene: TRBV6-9; CDR3aa: ASSYLRWQDNQETQY
abundance: NA; v_gene: TRBV5-1; CDR3aa: ASSVGAGGQETQY
abundance: NA; v_gene: TRBV7-9; CDR3aa: ASSPRQGENLGGQY
abundance: NA; v_gene: TRBV11-2; CDR3aa: ASSLGGNAQHSPLH
abundance: once; v_gene: TRBV28; CDR3aa: ASGGGRAVGELF
abundance: NA; v_gene: TRBV7-9; CDR3aa: ASSPLGDSNQPQH